The 15 T cell receptor beta chains given below trace back to one sample, sequenced in a study of cytomegalovirus exposure and HLA in healthy donors (dated by TCRdb to about 2017). The protocol used for the library was the immunoSEQ multiplex PCR assay. For the multiplex PCR, a mixture combining 60 forward primers for TCR Vbeta segments and 13 reverse primers for TCR Jbeta segments was used. Not all clones reach the TCRdb copy of this immuneACCESS table, which keeps in-frame sequences only. Checked studies attribute under half of the gap to unresolved V genes and leave the rest unexplained. Present in this sample are about 160,000 clones, 70% to 85% of which were seen just once. The top ten clones comprise under 7.5% of the sample. The sequenced sample consisted of PBMCs. These receptors came from a man aged 50 to 60 in good health and CMV-seropositive.

The sample holds a few counts of this clone. This chain joins TRBV2 and TRBJ2-3, with 13 bases matching TRBD2. Looked up from germline, CDR1 is SNHLY and CDR2 is FYNNEI. The ends lost 4 bases at V and 7 bases at J; junction bases unmatched: 2. The CDR3 contains 14 residues. The CDR3 DNA sequence: TGTGCCAGCAGTGGGACTAGCGGGGGACATACGCAGTATTTT. Its protein product is CASSGTSGGHTQYF. The entire variable domain, with the rest obtained from reference TRBV2 and TRBJ2-3, is as follows: EPEVTQTPSHQVTQMGQEVILRCVPISNHLYFYWYRQILGQKVEFLVSFYNNEISEKSEIFDDQFSVERPDGSNFTLKIRSTKLEDSAMYFCASSGTSGGHTQYFGPGTRLTVL.

The V and J genes are TRBV6-1 and TRBJ2-5; 15 nucleotides match TRBD2. J lost 5 bases, V lost 4 bases, and 5 bases had no gene match. CDR1 is MNHNS, CDR2 SASEGT, per germline. The CDR3 runs to 16 residues. The CDR3 region is CASSGTSGRVGETQYF. The CDR3, as DNA: TGTGCCAGCAGTGGGACTAGCGGGAGGGTCGGTGAGACCCAGTACTTC.

CDR3 sequence: CATSPKGGVSPLHF. CDR3 DNA sequence: TGTGCCACCAGCCCAAAAGGGGGGGTGTCACCCCTCCACTTT. The rearrangement joins TRBV15 to TRBJ1-6; D perhaps matches TRBD1 (6 bases). The V gene lost 5 bases and the J gene lost 10 bases, with 15 bases spanning the gap. Germline V CDR1 and CDR2: LNHNV, YYDKDF (reference sequence). The CDR3 has 14 amino acids.

The chain combines TRBV27 with TRBJ2-3, with 7 bases identical to TRBD2. From germline, CDR1 is MNHEY and CDR2 SMNVEV (reference sequence). The CDR3 has 16 residues. V trimming: 3 bases; J trimming: 2 bases; junction bases outside the gene matches: 8. The CDR3 nucleotides read TGTGCCAGCAGTTTGCAGAGCGGGGTAATCACAGATACGCAGTATTTT. It encodes CASSLQSGVITDTQYF.

The chain combines TRBV7-6 with TRBJ2-5; maybe TRBD2 (5 bases). The CDR3 contains 13 residues. Trimming took off 0 bases at V and 7 bases at J, with 9 bases between the two ends. Germline values: CDR1 SGHVS, CDR2 FNYEAQ. CDR3: CASSLAGEGTQYF. The CDR3, as DNA: TGTGCCAGCAGCTTAGCGGGAGAAGGGACCCAGTACTTC.

This chain links TRBV11-3 with TRBJ2-7; 11 bases align to TRBD2. V shed 5 bases, J shed 3 bases, and the junction held 3 bases outside the gene matches. CDR1 is SGHNT, CDR2 YENEEA, per germline. There are 14 residues in the CDR3. The CDR3 sequence is CASSPGTSGYEQYV. The CDR3 nucleotides read TGTGCCAGCAGCCCCGGGACTAGCGGCTACGAGCAGTACGTC.

This chain uses TRBV23-1 with TRBJ2-5; 7 bases fit TRBD1. TRBV23-1 is annotated as an ORF whose role is uncertain. CDR3 length equals 14 residues. Trimming removed 6 bases from V and 5 bases from J; junction bases left unmatched: 9. The CDR3 DNA reads TGCGCCAGCAGACCTAATCAGGGGGAGGAGACCCAGTACTTC. Translated: CASRPNQGEETQYF.

The chain uses TRBV7-9 and TRBJ1-4; 7 bases are a match to TRBD1. The CDR3 has 16 residues. V gave up 4 bases and J gave up 3 bases; unmatched junction bases: 8. Germline values: CDR1 SEHNR, CDR2 FQNEAQ (reference sequence). The chain's CDR3 is CASSSHRDRANEKLFF. CDR3 coding DNA: TGTGCCAGCAGCTCGCACCGGGACAGAGCTAATGAAAAACTGTTTTTT.

The chain uses TRBV2 and TRBJ1-5; 7 positions agree with TRBD1. Germline V CDR1 and CDR2: SNHLY, FYNNEI. V gave up 5 bases and J gave up 6 bases; unmatched junction bases: 7. The CDR3 is 14 residues long. Here the CDR3 DNA reads TGTGCCAGCAGTAAGGGGACAGTGGGTCAGCCCCAGCATTTT. Encoded protein: CASSKGTVGQPQHF.

This clone has a handful of counts. V gene TRBV19 combines with J gene TRBJ2-7, with D uncertain. Trimming removed 3 bases at V and 1 base at J, with 10 bases between. The CDR3 extends over 14 amino acids. Germline assignment: CDR1 LNHDA and CDR2 SQIVND (reference sequence). CDR3 nucleotides: TGTGCCAGTAGTATGGAGTTTCCTTCCTACGAGCAGTACTTC. This encodes CASSMEFPSYEQYF.

The chain uses TRBV5-1 and TRBJ2-4; D unclear. Trimming cost V 0 bases and J 9 bases, with 16 bases left between them. The germline gives CDR1 SGHRS, CDR2 YFSETQ. The CDR3 runs to 15 residues. The CDR3 sequence is CASSLVASPQGIQYF. As DNA, the CDR3 is TGCGCCAGCAGCTTGGTAGCCTCCCCCCAAGGCATTCAGTACTTC.

The J gene is TRBJ2-4, the V gene TRBV7-9; 10 bases agree with TRBD2. CDR3 length: 12 residues. J was trimmed by 14 bases and V by 4 bases; bases with no gene match: 5. Germline V gives CDR1 SEHNR, CDR2 FQNEAQ (reference sequence). DNA for the CDR3: TGTGCCAGCAGCTCCGGACTAGCGGACAAGTACTTC. This encodes CASSSGLADKYF.

The chain uses TRBV19 and TRBJ1-1, with D possibly matching TRBD1 (5 bases). CDR1 LNHDA and CDR2 SQIVND come from the germline V gene (reference sequence). V was cut by 10 bases and J by 1 base, with 13 bases left in between. This CDR3 comprises 13 residues. CDR3 amino acids: CATSWGGNTEAFF. For the CDR3, the DNA is TGTGCCACCAGTTGGGGCGGGAACACTGAAGCTTTCTTT.

Regarding this clone: The sample contains more than one DNA sequence encoding this CDR3. The rearrangement uses TRBV4-2 and TRBJ2-7; the match to TRBD1 covers 7 bases. In germline, CDR1 is LGHNA, CDR2 YNFKEQ. Trimming at V came to 1 base and at J to 2 bases, leaving 5 bases not matched to a gene. The CDR3 runs to 15 residues. The DNA for the CDR3 is TGTGCCAGCAGCCAAGCGACAGGGATCACCTACGAGCAGTACTTC. Its protein is CASSQATGITYEQYF.

The chain carries TRBV19 and TRBJ2-5; 12 bases match TRBD1. The CDR3 contains 15 residues. Germline V CDR1 and CDR2: LNHDA, SQIVND (reference sequence). With V trimmed by 5 bases and J by 5 bases, 6 bases remained unmatched. The CDR3, as DNA: TGTGCCAGTAGTCTCGGGACAGGGGGCACGGAGACCCAGTACTTC. Translation gives CASSLGTGGTETQYF. The full variable domain, with the rest looked up from reference TRBV19 and TRBJ2-5, is DGGITQSPKYLFRKEGQNVTLSCEQNLNHDAMYWYRQDPGQGLRLIYYSQIVNDFQKGDIAEGYSVSREKKESFPLTVTSAQKNPTAFYLCASSLGTGGTETQYFGPGTRLLVL.